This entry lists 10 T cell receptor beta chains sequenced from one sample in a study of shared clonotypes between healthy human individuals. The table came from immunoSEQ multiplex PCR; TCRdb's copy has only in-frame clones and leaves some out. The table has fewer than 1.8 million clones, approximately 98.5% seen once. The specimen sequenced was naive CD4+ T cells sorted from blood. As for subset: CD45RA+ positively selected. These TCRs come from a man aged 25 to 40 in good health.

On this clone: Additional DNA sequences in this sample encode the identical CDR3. CDR3 sequence (DNA): TGCGCCAGCAGCTCCCTAGCGGAGGAGACCCAGTACTTC. This gives the protein CASSSLAEETQYF. The V and J genes are TRBV5-1 and TRBJ2-5; 7 bases fit TRBD2. This CDR3 spans 13 amino acids. Germline assignment: CDR1 SGHRS and CDR2 YFSETQ. The V segment lost 3 bases and the J segment 5 bases; nucleotides outside the gene matches: 4. The whole variable domain, remainder taken from reference TRBV5-1 and TRBJ2-5, is KAGVTQTPRYLIKTRGQQVTLSCSPISGHRSVSWYQQTPGQGLQFLFEYFSETQRNKGNFPGRFSGRQFSNSRSEMNVSTLELGDSALYLCASSSLAEETQYFGPGTRLLVL.

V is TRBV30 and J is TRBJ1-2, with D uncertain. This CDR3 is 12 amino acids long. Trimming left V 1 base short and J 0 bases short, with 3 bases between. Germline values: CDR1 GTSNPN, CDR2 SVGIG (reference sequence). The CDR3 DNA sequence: TGTGCCTGGAGTGCTTCTAACTATGGCTACACCTTC. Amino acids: CAWSASNYGYTF.

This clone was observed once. The CDR3, as DNA: TGTGCCAGCAACGAAGCGGGGGGCTATGGCTACACCTTC. Its translation: CASNEAGGYGYTF. The J gene is TRBJ1-2, the V gene TRBV14; tentatively, D is TRBD1 (5 bases). Trimming removed 7 bases at V and 4 bases at J, with 13 bases between. This CDR3 region has 13 residues. The germline V gene encodes CDR1 SGHDN and CDR2 FVKESK.

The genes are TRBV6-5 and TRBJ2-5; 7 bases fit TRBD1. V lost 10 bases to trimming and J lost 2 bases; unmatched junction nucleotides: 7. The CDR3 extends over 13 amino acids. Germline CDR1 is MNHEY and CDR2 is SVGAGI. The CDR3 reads CAISRGIQETQYF. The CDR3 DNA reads TGTGCCATCAGCAGGGGGATTCAAGAGACCCAGTACTTC.

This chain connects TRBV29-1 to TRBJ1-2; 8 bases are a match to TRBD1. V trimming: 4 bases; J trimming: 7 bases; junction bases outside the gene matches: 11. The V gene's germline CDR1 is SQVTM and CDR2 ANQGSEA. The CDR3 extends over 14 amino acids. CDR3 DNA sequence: TGCAGCGTTGCTTCCAGGACAGGGACAGGTGGCTACACCTTC. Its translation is CSVASRTGTGGYTF.

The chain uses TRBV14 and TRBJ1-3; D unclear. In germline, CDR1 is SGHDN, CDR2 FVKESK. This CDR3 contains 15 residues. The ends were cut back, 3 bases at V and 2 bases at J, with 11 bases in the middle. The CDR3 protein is CASSHRTLAGNTIYF. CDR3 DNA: TGTGCCAGCAGCCATCGGACCCTGGCTGGAAACACCATATATTTT.

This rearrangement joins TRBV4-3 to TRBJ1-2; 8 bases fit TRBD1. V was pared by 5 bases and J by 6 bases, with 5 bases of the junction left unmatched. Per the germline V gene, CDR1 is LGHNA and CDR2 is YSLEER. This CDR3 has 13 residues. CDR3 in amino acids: CASSERQGHGYTF. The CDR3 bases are TGCGCCAGCAGCGAAAGACAGGGGCATGGCTACACCTTC.

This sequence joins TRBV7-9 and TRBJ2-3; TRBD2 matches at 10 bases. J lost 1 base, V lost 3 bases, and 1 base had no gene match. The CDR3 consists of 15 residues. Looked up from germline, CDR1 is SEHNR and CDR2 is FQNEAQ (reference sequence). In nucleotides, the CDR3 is TGTGCCAGCAGCTTGGGGACTAGCGGCACAGATACGCAGTATTTT. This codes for CASSLGTSGTDTQYF.

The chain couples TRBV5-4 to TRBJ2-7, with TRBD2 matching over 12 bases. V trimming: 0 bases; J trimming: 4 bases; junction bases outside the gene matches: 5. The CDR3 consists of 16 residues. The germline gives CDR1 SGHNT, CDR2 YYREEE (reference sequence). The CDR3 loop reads CASSLVPTSGSYEQYF. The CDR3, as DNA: TGTGCCAGCAGCTTGGTGCCGACTAGCGGGAGTTACGAGCAGTACTTC.

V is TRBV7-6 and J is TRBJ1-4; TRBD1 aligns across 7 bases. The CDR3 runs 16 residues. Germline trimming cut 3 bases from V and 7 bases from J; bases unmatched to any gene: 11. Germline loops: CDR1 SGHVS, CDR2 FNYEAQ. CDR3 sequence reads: CASSLGAGGGGEKLFF. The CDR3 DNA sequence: TGTGCCAGCAGCTTGGGAGCAGGGGGAGGAGGTGAAAAACTGTTTTTT. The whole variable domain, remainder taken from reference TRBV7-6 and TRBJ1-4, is GAGVSQSPRYKVTKRGQDVALRCDPISGHVSLYWYRQALGQGPEFLTYFNYEAQQDKSGLPNDRFSAERPEGSISTLTIQRTEQRDSAMYRCASSLGAGGGGEKLFFGSGTQLSVL.